This T cell receptor (beta chain) derives from a study of T cell responses to AZD1222 COVID-19 vaccine. General observations from the study: Once two AZD1222 doses were given, Spike-specific TCR breadth and depth went up. Nearly half of spike-specific TCRs reportedly go after variant regions that carry no mutations. Spike was spanned by vaccine-associated CD4 TCRs, with dominance at 160-218 and 743-854. A mostly white British donor set with more females was recruited, and clonal diversity was possibly underestimated.

In germline, CDR1 is LGHNA, CDR2 YNFKEQ. CDR3 length: 14 residues. V was pared by 3 bases and J by 2 bases, with 11 bases between. Measured with immunoSEQ multiplex PCR; TCRdb has only the in-frame clones, and not every one. The sample shows some 200,000 clones, 85% to 90% of them seen only once. Turning to this clone: The antigen remains undetermined.

The sequenced sample was peripheral blood, obtained on day 0 of AZD1222 vaccination. J is TRBJ2-7 and V is TRBV4-2, with D perhaps matching TRBD1 (6 bases). The sequence came from an adult in good health. The CDR3 DNA reads TGTGCCAGCAGCCAGGGGGCTCTCACCTACGAGCAGTACTTC. This translates into CASSQGALTYEQYF.